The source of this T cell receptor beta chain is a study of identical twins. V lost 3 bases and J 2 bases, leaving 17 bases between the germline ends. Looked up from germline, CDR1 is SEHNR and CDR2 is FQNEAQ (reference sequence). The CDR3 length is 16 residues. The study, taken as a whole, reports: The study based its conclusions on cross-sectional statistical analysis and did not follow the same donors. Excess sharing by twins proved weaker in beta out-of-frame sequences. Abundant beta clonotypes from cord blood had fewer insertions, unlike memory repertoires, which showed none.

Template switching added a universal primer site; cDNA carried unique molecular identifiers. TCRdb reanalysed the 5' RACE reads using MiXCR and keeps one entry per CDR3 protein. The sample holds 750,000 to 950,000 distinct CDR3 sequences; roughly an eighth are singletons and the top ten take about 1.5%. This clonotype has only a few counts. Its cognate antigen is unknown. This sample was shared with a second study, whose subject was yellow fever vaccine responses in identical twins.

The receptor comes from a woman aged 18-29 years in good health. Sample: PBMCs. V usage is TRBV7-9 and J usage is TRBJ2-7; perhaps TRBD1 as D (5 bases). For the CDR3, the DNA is TGTGCCAGCAGCTTCAGTGGGCAGGGATCCCCCTACGAGCAGTACGTC. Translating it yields CASSFSGQGSPYEQYV.